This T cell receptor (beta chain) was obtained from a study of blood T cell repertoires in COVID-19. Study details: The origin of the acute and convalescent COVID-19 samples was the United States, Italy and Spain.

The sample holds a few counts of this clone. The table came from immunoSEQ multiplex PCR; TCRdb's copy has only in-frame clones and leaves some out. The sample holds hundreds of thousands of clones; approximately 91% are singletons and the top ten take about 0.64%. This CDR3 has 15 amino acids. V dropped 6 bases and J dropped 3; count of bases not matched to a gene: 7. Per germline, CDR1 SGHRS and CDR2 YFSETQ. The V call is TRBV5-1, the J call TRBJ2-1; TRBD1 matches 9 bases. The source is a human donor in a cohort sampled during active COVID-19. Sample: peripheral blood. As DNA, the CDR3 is TGCGCCAGCACATCGGGGGACAGGGACTACAATGAGCAGTTCTTC. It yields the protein CASTSGDRDYNEQFF.